This TCR beta chain was found in a study of a mutant IDH1 vaccine in newly diagnosed glioma. Study as a whole: Vaccine administration was initiated 4-6 weeks following radiotherapy alone, or with temozolomide cycles. Among treated patients, 62.5% were male and about 40% female, and mean age was approximately 40 years. Pretreatment consisted of radiotherapy, temozolomide, or both, with most receiving both. General study results and limits: Most patients, 85% to 95%, showed vaccine-induced immune responses.

Sample time point: week 47, end of study. A 20-mer mutant IDH1 peptide at 300 ug was injected subcutaneously with topical imiquimod. Sequenced by immunoSEQ multiplex PCR; TCRdb stores in-frame clones only, minus some. The sample includes 50,000 to 65,000 clones, almost 65% seen only once; the top ten take about 4.8%. The CDR3 runs to 13 residues. Per germline, CDR1 MDHEN and CDR2 SYDVKM. V lost 3 bases and J 2 bases, leaving 7 bases between the germline ends. Turning to this clone: Its cognate antigen is unknown.

Here the sequenced sample was peripheral blood mononuclear cells (PBMCs), taken from a glioma patient whose treatment included an IDH1 peptide vaccine. This sequence was found in a man in his forties with glioma. Some clones in this sample may be carry-over from other donors' samples. V usage is TRBV28 and J usage is TRBJ1-1; D call uncertain. Here the CDR3 reads CASSFPLNTEAFF. The CDR3 DNA reads as TGTGCCAGCAGTTTTCCACTTAACACTGAAGCTTTCTTT.